The clone carrying this T cell receptor beta chain has a count of ten or more. The sample is drawn from a study of Graves' ophthalmopathy and Graves' hyperthyroidism. Germline CDR1 reads KGHDR; CDR2 reads SFDVKD. This CDR3 is 13 amino acids long. V was pared by 2 bases and J by 7 bases, with 10 bases between. The study amplified TCR beta CDR3 regions using RNA transcripts. The library came from an HTBI-primed first-round RT-PCR and a second-round multiplex PCR. TCRdb used MiXCR to reprocess the multiplex PCR reads, holding one entry per CDR3 protein. In the table there are 500,000 to 800,000 distinct CDR3 sequences, under 50% of which are singletons.

The TCR sequence derives from an adult man with Graves' ophthalmopathy. The rearrangement joins TRBV24-1 to TRBJ2-5, with D possibly matching TRBD2 (5 bases). The sample taken for sequencing was peripheral blood. CDR3 DNA: TGTGCCACCAGTGATTCGATCAGCGGGACCCAGTACTTC. This translates into CATSDSISGTQYF.